A single sample is the source of the 18 T cell receptor beta chains below, sequenced in a study of Graves' ophthalmopathy and Graves' hyperthyroidism. Transcripts of RNA were the source for amplifying TCR beta CDR3 regions. An opening RT-PCR round employed HTBI primers and preceded a second-round multiplex PCR. In TCRdb, the multiplex PCR reads were re-called with MiXCR into one record per CDR3 protein. The data contain some 1.1 million distinct CDR3 sequences, about 40% of them singletons. Material for sequencing was peripheral blood or thyroid tissue (not recorded which). Source of these receptors: an adult man with Graves' hyperthyroidism.

This clonotype was observed at least ten times. The V gene is TRBV7-6, the J gene TRBJ2-7; 7 bases map to TRBD2. This CDR3 comprises 14 residues. Germline V gene data show CDR1 as SGHVS and CDR2 as FNYEAQ. Trimming removed 8 bases from V and 2 bases from J; junction bases left unmatched: 9. The CDR3 is CASASGGATYEQYF. CDR3 coding DNA: TGTGCCAGCGCTTCGGGGGGAGCCACCTACGAGCAGTACTTC.

As for this clonotype: This may come from a read error, since a much larger clone is one base off. The rearrangement uses TRBV19 and TRBJ2-2; TRBD1 agrees at 8 bases. The CDR3 length is 16 residues. In germline, CDR1 is LNHDA, CDR2 SQIVND (reference sequence). Losses at the gene ends were 3 bases for V and 4 bases for J; bases not matched to a gene: 7. DNA for the CDR3: TGTGCCAGTAGTATGTCCGGGACAGGTATCACCGGGGAGCTGTTTTTT. This codes for CASSMSGTGITGELFF. The whole variable domain, remainder taken from reference TRBV19 and TRBJ2-2, is DGGITQSPKYLFRKEGQNVTLSCEQNLNHDAMYWYRQDPGQGLRLIYYSQIVNDFQKGDIAEGYSVSREKKESFPLTVTSAQKNPTAFYLCASSMSGTGITGELFFGEGSRLTVL.

V is TRBV6-5 and J is TRBJ2-7, with 7 bases aligning to TRBD1. J gave up 0 bases and V 2 bases, and 4 bases lay outside the gene matches. Germline V gene data show CDR1 as MNHEY and CDR2 as SVGAGI. CDR3 length: 15 residues. In DNA form, the CDR3 reads TGTGCCAGCAGTTACGCGACAGGGAACTCCTACGAGCAGTACTTC. Amino acids: CASSYATGNSYEQYF.

V usage is TRBV30 and J usage is TRBJ2-7, with 9 nucleotides matching TRBD1. The CDR3 consists of 15 residues. CDR1 GTSNPN and CDR2 SVGIG come from the germline V gene (reference sequence). Trimming cost V 2 bases and J 1 base; bases outside gene matches: 6. CDR3 sequence reads: CAWSSGQGFSYEQYF. The CDR3 DNA sequence: TGTGCCTGGAGTAGCGGACAGGGGTTTTCCTACGAGCAGTACTTC.

Worth noting for this clonotype: The conserved phenylalanine or tryptophan is not found at the CDR3 terminus, so this likely reflects a read error. Because the CDR3's place on the DNA is in doubt, the DNA is left out and the CDR3 is given as listed by TCRdb. The chain employs TRBV25-1 and TRBJ1-2. The CDR3 adds up to 8 amino acids, both ends counted. The germline gives CDR1 MGHDK, CDR2 SYGVNS. CDR3: CASSDHPV.

This clonotype appeared many times. The rearrangement uses TRBV11-2 and TRBJ2-5; D remains unclear. V dropped 5 bases and J dropped 2 bases, with 18 bases sitting between them. CDR1 is SGHAT and CDR2 is FQNNGV in the germline V gene. The CDR3 length is 16 residues. The CDR3 sequence: CASSRQLWTAQETQYF. For the CDR3, the DNA is TGTGCCAGCAGCCGACAACTTTGGACGGCGCAAGAGACCCAGTACTTC.

With respect to this clonotype: Germline and junction disagree at one end, which may indicate a read error. The J gene is TRBJ2-5, the V gene TRBV24-1, with no clear D. This CDR3 spans 15 amino acids. The V gene's germline CDR1 is KGHDR and CDR2 SFDVKD. The CDR3 coding sequence is TGTGCCAGCAGTTTAAGTCCTGGGCGACAAGAGACCCAGTACTTC. Translating gives CASSLSPGRQETQYF.

This clonotype was counted only a few times. This sequence joins TRBV10-3 and TRBJ1-4, with D possibly matching TRBD1 (5 bases). There are 16 residues in the CDR3. V lost 10 bases to trimming and J lost 5 bases, with 23 bases between them. Germline CDR1 reads ENHRY; CDR2 reads SYGVKD. The CDR3 DNA is TGTGCCAGCAGCCCACCTACCGGGACGGTAAATGAAAAACTGTTTTTT. It specifies CASSPPTGTVNEKLFF.

In the case of this clonotype: One end of the junction does not line up with germline, which may come from a read error. The CDR3 nucleotides read TGTGCCAGCAGTTTGTACAGGGCGAGTGGAAGCACCATATATTTT. This encodes CASSLYRASGSTIYF. This chain links TRBV7-2 with TRBJ1-3, with TRBD1 as a possible D gene (6 bases). The germline V gene encodes CDR1 SGHTA and CDR2 FQGNSA. The CDR3 runs 15 residues.

J is TRBJ2-5 and V is TRBV10-3; D unclear. CDR3 length: 14 amino acids. Deletions cut 6 bases from V and 4 bases from J, with 15 bases between. Looked up from germline, CDR1 is ENHRY and CDR2 is SYGVKD. CDR3 nucleotides: TGTGCCATCAGGCCAGTAGGGCAGACAGAGACCCAGTACTTC. Its translation: CAIRPVGQTETQYF.

This clonotype has ten or more counts. The chain uses TRBV7-6 and TRBJ1-5; D unclear. Trimming removed 2 bases at V and 5 bases at J, with 10 bases between. CDR1 and CDR2 from the germline V gene are SGHVS and FNYEAQ. The CDR3 is made up of 14 amino acids. CDR3 loop: CASSLLMEDQPQHF. CDR3 nucleotides: TGTGCCAGCAGCTTATTAATGGAGGATCAGCCCCAGCATTTT. Drawing the rest from reference TRBV7-6 and TRBJ1-5, the complete variable domain is GAGVSQSPRYKVTKRGQDVALRCDPISGHVSLYWYRQALGQGPEFLTYFNYEAQQDKSGLPNDRFSAERPEGSISTLTIQRTEQRDSAMYRCASSLLMEDQPQHFGDGTRLSIL.

V usage is TRBV9 and J usage is TRBJ1-1; 7 bases map to TRBD1. The CDR3 is 14 amino acids. V shed 3 bases, J shed 1 base, and the junction held 3 bases outside the gene matches. The germline gives CDR1 SGDLS, CDR2 YYNGEE. CDR3 amino acids: CASSAGGANTEAFF. The CDR3 bases are TGTGCCAGCAGCGCAGGGGGGGCGAACACTGAAGCTTTCTTT. Filled out from reference TRBV9 and TRBJ1-1, the complete variable domain reads DSGVTQTPKHLITATGQRVTLRCSPRSGDLSVYWYQQSLDQGLQFLIQYYNGEERAKGNILERFSAQQFPDLHSELNLSSLELGDSALYFCASSAGGANTEAFFGQGTRLTVV.

This clonotype has only one observation. The V and J genes are TRBV7-9 and TRBJ1-2; TRBD1 matches at 8 bases. V trimming: 7 bases; J trimming: 3 bases; junction bases outside the gene matches: 7. The germline V gene has CDR1 SEHNR and CDR2 FQNEAQ (reference sequence). The CDR3 totals 14 residues. Here the CDR3 reads CASTMTGADYGYTF. CDR3 bases: TGTGCCAGCACTATGACAGGGGCTGACTATGGCTACACCTTC.

This clonotype turned up a few times. The gene calls are TRBV6-6 and TRBJ2-5; 9 nucleotides match TRBD1. The CDR3 is 15 residues long. With V trimmed by 6 bases and J by 4 bases, 9 bases remained unmatched. The germline CDR1 and CDR2 sequences are MNHNY and SVGAGI (reference sequence). The CDR3 DNA reads as TGTGCCAGCAGGTCGCAACAGGGGGCAGGAGAGACCCAGTACTTC. This encodes CASRSQQGAGETQYF.

The chain couples TRBV12-3 or TRBV12-4 to TRBJ1-4; weak D call: TRBD1 (5 bases). V gave up 1 base and J gave up 10 bases, with 7 bases separating them. This CDR3 contains 12 residues. In nucleotides, the CDR3 is TGTGCCAGCAGTTTAGGGGGCGGAAAACTGTTTTTT. It yields the protein CASSLGGGKLFF.

This clonotype was counted at least ten times. An end of the junction differs from the germline gene, which may be a read error. The chain employs TRBV29-1 and TRBJ2-2; 9 bases align to TRBD1. The CDR3 length is 16 residues. Germline loops: CDR1 SQVTM, CDR2 ANQGSEA. The chain's CDR3 is CSAPKTGGSNTGELFF. The DNA for the CDR3 is TGCAGCGCTCCGAAGACAGGGGGATCGAATACCGGGGAGCTGTTTTTT.

About this clonotype itself: A read error is possible here, since a much larger clone lies one base away. The rearrangement joins TRBV13 to TRBJ1-2, with 8 positions matching TRBD1. CDR1 is PRHDT and CDR2 is FYEKMQ in the germline V gene (reference sequence). The CDR3 sequence is 14 residues long. The J segment lost 2 bases and the V segment lost 5 bases, leaving 4 bases of the junction unmatched. DNA for the CDR3: TGTGCCAGCAGCGCGGGACAGGAGAACTATGGCTACACCTTC. It encodes CASSAGQENYGYTF.

This clonotype occurred many times. V usage is TRBV29-1 and J usage is TRBJ1-2; D possibly corresponds to TRBD1 (6 bases). The CDR3 length is 14 residues. The V and J ends lost 6 bases and 0 bases respectively, with 14 bases between them. Germline-derived CDR1 and CDR2 are SQVTM and ANQGSEA. The CDR3 loop reads CSVKTAGANYGYTF. The DNA for the CDR3 is TGCAGCGTGAAAACTGCAGGGGCTAACTATGGCTACACCTTC.